This T cell receptor (beta chain) was recorded in a study of cytomegalovirus exposure and HLA in healthy donors. Both 60 Vbeta primers and 13 Jbeta primers went into the PCR. This table comes from immunoSEQ multiplex PCR, and its TCRdb copy is limited to in-frame clones, with some not included. Among 150,000 to 190,000 clones, roughly 82% were seen once, and the ten largest hold 5% to 7.5%. The CDR3 spans 13 residues. V lost 4 bases and J 1 base, leaving 7 bases between the germline ends. Germline V gene data show CDR1 as SGHVS and CDR2 as FQNEAQ. The gene calls are TRBV7-8 and TRBJ1-1; weak D call: TRBD1 (6 bases). Sequenced: PBMCs. This sequence originates from a woman between 50 and 59 years old in good health and CMV-seropositive. Written as DNA, the CDR3 is TGTGCCAGCAGCTGGACAGAGAACACTGAAGCTTTCTTT. As protein: CASSWTENTEAFF.